This T cell receptor beta chain was sequenced in a study of lymphopenia after photon versus proton radiotherapy. Whole-study findings and limits: Authors raise, but do not show, better survival with proton therapy.

The table came from immunoSEQ multiplex PCR; TCRdb's copy has only in-frame clones and leaves some out. The data contain about 65,000 clones, about nine tenths of them singletons. A remark on this clone: No antigen is known for it.

The CDR3 runs to 15 residues. The ends lost 3 bases at V and 5 bases at J; junction bases unmatched: 4. Germline V gene lookup returns CDR1 SGHRS and CDR2 YFSETQ. The sequencing here drew on peripheral blood, taken from a patient treated with proton-based radiotherapy. This chain uses TRBV5-1 with TRBJ2-1; 11 nucleotides line up with TRBD2. The sequence was collected from an elderly man with esophageal cancer. CDR3 in amino acids: CASSSTSGIHNEQFF. CDR3 sequence (DNA): TGCGCCAGCAGCTCGACTAGCGGGATCCACAATGAGCAGTTCTTC.